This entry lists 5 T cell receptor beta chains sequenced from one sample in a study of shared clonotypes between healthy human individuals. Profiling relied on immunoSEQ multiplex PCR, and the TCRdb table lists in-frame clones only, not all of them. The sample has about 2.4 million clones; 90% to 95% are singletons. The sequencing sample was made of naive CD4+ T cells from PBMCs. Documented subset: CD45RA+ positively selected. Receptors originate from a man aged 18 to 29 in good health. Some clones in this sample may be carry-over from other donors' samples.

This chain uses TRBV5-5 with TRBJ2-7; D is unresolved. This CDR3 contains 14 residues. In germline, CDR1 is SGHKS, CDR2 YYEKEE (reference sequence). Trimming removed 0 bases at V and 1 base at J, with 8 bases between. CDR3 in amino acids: CASSLGGLSYEQYF. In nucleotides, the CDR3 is TGTGCCAGCAGCTTGGGGGGATTATCCTACGAGCAGTACTTC.

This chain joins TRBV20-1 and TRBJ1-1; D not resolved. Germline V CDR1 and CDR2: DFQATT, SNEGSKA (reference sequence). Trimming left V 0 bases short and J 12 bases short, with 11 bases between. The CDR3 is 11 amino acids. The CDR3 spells CSARDRARSFF. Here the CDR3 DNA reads TGCAGTGCTAGAGATCGGGCGAGATCTTTCTTT.

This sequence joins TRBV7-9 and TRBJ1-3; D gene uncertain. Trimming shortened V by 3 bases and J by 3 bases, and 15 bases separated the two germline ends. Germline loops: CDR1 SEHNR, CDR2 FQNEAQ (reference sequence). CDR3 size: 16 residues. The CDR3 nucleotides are TGTGCCAGCAGCTTGGGGAGCGGGGTAGATGGAAACACCATATATTTT. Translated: CASSLGSGVDGNTIYF.

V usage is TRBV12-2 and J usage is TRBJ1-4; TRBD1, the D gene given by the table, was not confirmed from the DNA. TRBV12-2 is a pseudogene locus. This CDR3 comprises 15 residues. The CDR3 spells CASRFNRGRSEKLFF. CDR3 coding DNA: TGTGCAAGTCGCTTCAACAGGGGGCGGAGTGAAAAACTGTTTTTT.

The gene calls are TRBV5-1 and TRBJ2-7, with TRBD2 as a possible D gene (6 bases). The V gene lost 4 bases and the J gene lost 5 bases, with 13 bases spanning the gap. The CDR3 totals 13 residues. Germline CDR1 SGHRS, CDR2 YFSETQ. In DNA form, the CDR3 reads TGCGCCAGCAGCGAACCGGGAGCCCACGAGCAGTACTTC. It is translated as CASSEPGAHEQYF. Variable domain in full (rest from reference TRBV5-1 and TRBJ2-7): KAGVTQTPRYLIKTRGQQVTLSCSPISGHRSVSWYQQTPGQGLQFLFEYFSETQRNKGNFPGRFSGRQFSNSRSEMNVSTLELGDSALYLCASSEPGAHEQYFGPGTRLTVT.